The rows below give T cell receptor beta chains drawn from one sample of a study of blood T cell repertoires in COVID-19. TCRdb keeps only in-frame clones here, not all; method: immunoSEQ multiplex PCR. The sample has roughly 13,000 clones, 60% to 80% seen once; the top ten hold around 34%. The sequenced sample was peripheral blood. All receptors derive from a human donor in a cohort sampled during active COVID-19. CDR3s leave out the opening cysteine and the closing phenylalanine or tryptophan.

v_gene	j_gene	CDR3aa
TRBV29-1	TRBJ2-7	SVSPRTGGYEQY
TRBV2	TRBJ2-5	ASTLKMDREGRGSQETQY
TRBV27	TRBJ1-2	ASSPGANGYT
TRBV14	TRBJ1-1	ASSQEIGSRGAF
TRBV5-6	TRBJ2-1	ASSPPENYNEQF
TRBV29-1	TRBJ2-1	SVDREDSYNEQF
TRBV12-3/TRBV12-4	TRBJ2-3	ASIAGESDTQY
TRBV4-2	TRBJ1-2	ASSQDWTTVYGYT
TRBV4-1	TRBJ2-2	ASSQDGAELELF
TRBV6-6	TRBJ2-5	ASSRGLVEETQY
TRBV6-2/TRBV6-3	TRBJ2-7	ASSYGGTLSEQY
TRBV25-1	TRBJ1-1	ASSESVGETGRTEAF
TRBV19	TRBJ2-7	ASSMTGPLRNEQY